This T cell receptor beta chain was identified during a study of molecular identifiers for immune sequencing clone quantification. Study in general: Five portions were made in replicates from RNA of approximately 22,000 or 94,000 naive CD8 cells, and four underwent sequencing.

TCRdb ran MiXCR on the PCR reads and lists one entry per CDR3 protein. The table records roughly 97,000 distinct CDR3 sequences, 20% to 25% of them present only once. The CDR3 loop spans 17 amino acids. The V gene lost 0 bases and the J gene lost 5 bases, with 19 bases spanning the gap. CDR1 LNHNV and CDR2 YYDKDF come from the germline V gene (reference sequence). The sample consisted of naive CD8+ T cells from blood, with Jurkat cell RNA spiked in. Subset indicated: FACS-sorted CD8+CD4-CCR7+CD45RA+ naive T cells. This chain uses TRBV15 with TRBJ1-2; D ambiguous. This clonotype originated in a human donor in good health. Some libraries in this study had Jurkat cell RNA spiked in. CDR3 loop: CATSRDLGTGPLYGYTF. As DNA, the CDR3 is TGTGCCACCAGCAGAGATTTGGGCACCGGACCACTTTATGGCTACACCTTC.